Listed here is a single T cell receptor (beta chain). CDR3 length equals 17 residues. The trim removed 5 bases at V and 4 bases at J, leaving 10 bases unmatched. Germline CDR1 is SGHVS and CDR2 is FQNEAQ. Sample treatment: oral pan-JAK inhibitor, 5-10 mg twice daily. The data were taken from a study of CD8+ T cells in alopecia areata. Extracted RNA was reverse transcribed into cDNA, the sequencing template. Data came from immunoSEQ multiplex PCR; TCRdb stores just in-frame clones and leaves some out. This sample has some 110,000 clones, with roughly 50% found just once. This sample comprised CD8+ T cells sorted from blood, obtained at week 24, from a patient treated with tofacitinib. The clonotype comes from a human donor with alopecia areata. The chain combines TRBV7-8 with TRBJ1-5, with 11 positions matching TRBD1. The CDR3 protein is CASSPWTGGVINQPQHF. CDR3 in DNA: TGTGCCAGCAGCCCCTGGACAGGGGGCGTGATTAATCAGCCCCAGCATTTT. The complete variable domain, with remaining parts taken from reference TRBV7-8 and TRBJ1-5, reads GAGVSQSPRYKVAKRGQDVALRCDPISGHVSLFWYQQALGQGPEFLTYFQNEAQLDKSGLPSDRFFAERPEGSVSTLKIQRTQQEDSAVYLCASSPWTGGVINQPQHFGDGTRLSIL.